Shown below are 4 T cell receptor beta chains from a single sample sequenced in a study of T cells in Graves' hyperthyroidism and ophthalmopathy. RNA transcripts gave rise to amplified TCR beta CDR3 regions. The primer set for the first-round RT-PCR of the TCR CDR3 was HTBI. From the multiplex PCR reads, TCRdb called clonotypes with MiXCR, one entry per CDR3 protein. The table records roughly 660,000 distinct CDR3 sequences, 17% of them present only once. The sample comprised blood. All receptors come from a man between 50 and 59 years old with Graves' hyperthyroidism.

This clonotype showed up many times. This chain joins TRBV7-9 and TRBJ2-2; 9 bases fit TRBD1. The CDR3 loop spans 15 amino acids. V shed 5 bases and J 4 bases; nucleotides not matched to a gene: 5. Germline lookup yields CDR1 SEHNR and CDR2 FQNEAQ (reference sequence). The CDR3, as DNA: TGTGCCAGCAGCCGGGACAGGGTGGTCACCGGGGAGCTGTTTTTT. It is translated as CASSRDRVVTGELFF.

As for this clonotype: Germline is not matched at one junction end, which may reflect a read error. V and J are TRBV27 and TRBJ1-1, with D perhaps matching TRBD1 (5 bases). The CDR3 has 17 amino acids. CDR1 is MNHEY, CDR2 SMNVEV, per germline (reference sequence). CDR3 coding DNA: TGCGCCGGCAGTGACAGCCCACGACTGCGCCTTTACACTGAAGCTTTCTTT. This sequence encodes CAGSDSPRLRLYTEAFF.

CDR3 amino acids: CASSPSYRDSNEQFF. The CDR3 bases are TGCGCCAGCAGCCCCTCCTACCGGGACTCCAATGAGCAGTTCTTC. The chain has TRBV5-1 and TRBJ2-1, with D perhaps TRBD2 (6 bases). The CDR3 runs to 15 residues. The germline CDR1 and CDR2 sequences are SGHRS and YFSETQ. V gave up 4 bases and J gave up 6 bases, with 17 bases separating them.

V and J are TRBV6-2 or TRBV6-3 and TRBJ2-3, with TRBD2 matching over 7 bases. Germline CDR1 and CDR2: MNHEY and SVGEGT. This CDR3 is 12 amino acids long. The V segment lost 11 bases and the J segment 3 bases; nucleotides outside the gene matches: 5. CDR3 coding DNA: TGTGCCGGTAGCGGGCAGACAGATACGCAGTATTTT. This codes for CAGSGQTDTQYF.